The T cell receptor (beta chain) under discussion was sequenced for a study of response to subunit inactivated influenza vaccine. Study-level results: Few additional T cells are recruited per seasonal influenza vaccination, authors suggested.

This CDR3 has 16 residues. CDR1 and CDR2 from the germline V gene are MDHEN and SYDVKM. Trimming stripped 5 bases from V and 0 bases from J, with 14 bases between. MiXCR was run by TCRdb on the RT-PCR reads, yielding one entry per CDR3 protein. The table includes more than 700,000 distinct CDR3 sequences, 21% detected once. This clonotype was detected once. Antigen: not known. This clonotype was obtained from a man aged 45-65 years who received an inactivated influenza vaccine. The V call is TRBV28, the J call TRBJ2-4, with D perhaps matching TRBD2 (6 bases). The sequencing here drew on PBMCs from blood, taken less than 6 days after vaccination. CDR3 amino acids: CASSPGLALAKNIQYF. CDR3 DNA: TGTGCCAGCAGTCCGGGACTGGCACTAGCCAAAAACATTCAGTACTTC.